This T cell receptor beta chain was found in a study of immune evolution from preneoplasia to lung adenocarcinoma. Points from the study as a whole: Later-stage lesions appeared to have more T cells, more diversity, less clonality.

The ends were cut back, 6 bases at V and 1 base at J, with 13 bases in the middle. The CDR3 spans 15 residues. Germline lookup yields CDR1 LNHDA and CDR2 SQIVND (reference sequence). Clones were read by immunoSEQ multiplex PCR, and TCRdb kept only the in-frame ones, dropping some. Counted here are approximately 4,200 clones, more than 60% occurring once; the ten biggest clones make up roughly 8%. With regard to this clone: The antigen remains unidentified.

The rearrangement joins TRBV19 to TRBJ2-4, with D possibly matching TRBD1 (6 bases). The clonotype originates from a donor older than 65 with lung adenocarcinoma. Material: FFPE adjacent normal lung tissue. CDR3 sequence: CASSSGGRAKNIQYF. CDR3 DNA sequence: TGTGCCAGTAGCTCTGGGGGCCGGGCCAAAAACATTCAGTACTTC.